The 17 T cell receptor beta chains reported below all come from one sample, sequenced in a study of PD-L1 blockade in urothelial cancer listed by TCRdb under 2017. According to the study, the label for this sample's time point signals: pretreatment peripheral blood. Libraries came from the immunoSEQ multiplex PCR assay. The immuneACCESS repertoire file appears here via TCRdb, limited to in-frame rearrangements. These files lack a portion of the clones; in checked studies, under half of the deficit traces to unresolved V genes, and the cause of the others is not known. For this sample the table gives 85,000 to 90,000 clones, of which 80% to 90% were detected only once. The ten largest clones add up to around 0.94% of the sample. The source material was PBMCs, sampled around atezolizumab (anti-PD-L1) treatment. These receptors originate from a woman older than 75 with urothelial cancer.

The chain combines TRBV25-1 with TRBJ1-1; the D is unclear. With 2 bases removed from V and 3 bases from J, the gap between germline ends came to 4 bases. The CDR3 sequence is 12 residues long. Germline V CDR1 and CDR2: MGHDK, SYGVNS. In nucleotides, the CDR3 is TGTGCCAGCAGTGAACTTTACACTGAAGCTTTCTTT. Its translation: CASSELYTEAFF.

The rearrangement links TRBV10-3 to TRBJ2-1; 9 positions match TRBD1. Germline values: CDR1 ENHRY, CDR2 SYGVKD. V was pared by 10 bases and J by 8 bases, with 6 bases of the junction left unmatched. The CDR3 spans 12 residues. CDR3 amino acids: CATQTGGDEQFF. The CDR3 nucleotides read TGTGCCACCCAAACAGGGGGCGATGAGCAGTTCTTC.

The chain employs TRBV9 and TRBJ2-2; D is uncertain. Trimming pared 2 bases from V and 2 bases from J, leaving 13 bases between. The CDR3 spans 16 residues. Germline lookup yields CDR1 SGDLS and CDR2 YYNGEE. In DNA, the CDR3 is TGTGCCAGCAGCGTTGGGCAGAGATTAAACACCGGGGAGCTGTTTTTT. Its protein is CASSVGQRLNTGELFF.

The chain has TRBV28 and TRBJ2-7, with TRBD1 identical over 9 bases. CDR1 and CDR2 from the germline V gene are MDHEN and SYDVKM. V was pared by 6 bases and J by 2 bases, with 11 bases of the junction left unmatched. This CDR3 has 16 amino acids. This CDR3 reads CASSKMTGGITYEQYF. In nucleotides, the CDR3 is TGTGCCAGCAGCAAAATGACAGGGGGGATAACCTACGAGCAGTACTTC.

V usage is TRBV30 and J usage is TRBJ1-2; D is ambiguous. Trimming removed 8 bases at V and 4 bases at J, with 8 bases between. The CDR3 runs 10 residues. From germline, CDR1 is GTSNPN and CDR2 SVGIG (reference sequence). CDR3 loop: CARRSYGYTF. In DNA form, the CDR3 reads TGTGCCCGCCGGTCCTATGGCTACACCTTC.

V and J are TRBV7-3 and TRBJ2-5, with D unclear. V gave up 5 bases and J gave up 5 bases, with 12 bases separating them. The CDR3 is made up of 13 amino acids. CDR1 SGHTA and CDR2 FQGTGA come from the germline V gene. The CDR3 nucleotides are TGTGCCAGCAGCCCCCCCAACGGGGAGACCCAGTACTTC. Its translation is CASSPPNGETQYF.

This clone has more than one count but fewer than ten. CDR3 in DNA: TGTGCCAGCAGCTTAAGTCCCCCTAATGCTGCCAAATCTGAAGCTTTCTTT. It codes for CASSLSPPNAAKSEAFF. J is TRBJ1-1 and V is TRBV7-3; D remains unclear. CDR1 is SGHTA and CDR2 is FQGTGA in the germline V gene. The CDR3 consists of 17 residues. With 1 base removed from V and 6 bases from J, the gap between germline ends came to 21 bases.

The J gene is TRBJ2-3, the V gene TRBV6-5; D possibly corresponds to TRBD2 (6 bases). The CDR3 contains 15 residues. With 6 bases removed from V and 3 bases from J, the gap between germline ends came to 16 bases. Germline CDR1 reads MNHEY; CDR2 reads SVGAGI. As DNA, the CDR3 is TGTGCCAGCAGGAGGGACTTGGTTTTTACAGATACGCAGTATTTT. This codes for CASRRDLVFTDTQYF.

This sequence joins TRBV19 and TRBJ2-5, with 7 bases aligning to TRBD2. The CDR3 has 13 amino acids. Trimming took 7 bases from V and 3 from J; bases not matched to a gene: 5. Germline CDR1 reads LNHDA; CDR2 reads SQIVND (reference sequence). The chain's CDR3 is CASTPSGEETQYF. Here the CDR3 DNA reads TGTGCCAGTACGCCTAGCGGTGAAGAGACCCAGTACTTC.

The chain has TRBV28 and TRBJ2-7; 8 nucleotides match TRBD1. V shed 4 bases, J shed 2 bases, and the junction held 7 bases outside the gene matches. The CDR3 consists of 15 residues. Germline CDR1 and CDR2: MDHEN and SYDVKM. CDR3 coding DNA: TGTGCCAGCAGTTCTACAGGGGGTGTAACCTACGAGCAGTACTTC. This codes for CASSSTGGVTYEQYF.

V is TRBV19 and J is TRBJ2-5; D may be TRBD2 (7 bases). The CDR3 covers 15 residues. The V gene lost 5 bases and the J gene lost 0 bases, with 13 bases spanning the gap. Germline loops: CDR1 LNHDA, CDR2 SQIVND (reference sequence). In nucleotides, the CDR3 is TGTGCCAGTAGTGGAAGGGGGGGGAACCAAGAGACCCAGTACTTC. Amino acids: CASSGRGGNQETQYF.

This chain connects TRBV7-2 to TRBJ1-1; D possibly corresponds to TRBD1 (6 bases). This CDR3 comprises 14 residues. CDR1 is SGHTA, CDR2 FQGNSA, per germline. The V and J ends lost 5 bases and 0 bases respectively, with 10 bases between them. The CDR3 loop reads CASSLGQLNTEAFF. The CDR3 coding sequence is TGTGCCAGCAGCCTCGGACAGCTGAACACTGAAGCTTTCTTT.

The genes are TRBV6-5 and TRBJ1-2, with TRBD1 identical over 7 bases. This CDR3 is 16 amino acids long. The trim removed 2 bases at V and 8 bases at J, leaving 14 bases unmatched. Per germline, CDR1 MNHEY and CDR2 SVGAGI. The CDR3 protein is CASSYGTWDRSGGYTF. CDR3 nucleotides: TGTGCCAGCAGTTACGGTACATGGGACAGATCGGGAGGCTACACCTTC.

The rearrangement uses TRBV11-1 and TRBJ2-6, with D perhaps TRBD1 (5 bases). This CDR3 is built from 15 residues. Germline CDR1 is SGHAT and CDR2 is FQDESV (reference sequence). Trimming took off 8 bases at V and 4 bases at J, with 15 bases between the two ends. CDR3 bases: TGTGCCAGCCAGGGTGAAGGGGTGGGGGCCAACGTCCTGACTTTC. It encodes CASQGEGVGANVLTF. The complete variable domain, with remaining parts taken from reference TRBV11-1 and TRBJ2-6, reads EAEVAQSPRYKITEKSQAVAFWCDPISGHATLYWYRQILGQGPELLVQFQDESVVDDSQLPKDRFSAERLKGVDSTLKIQPAELGDSAMYLCASQGEGVGANVLTFGAGSRLTVL.

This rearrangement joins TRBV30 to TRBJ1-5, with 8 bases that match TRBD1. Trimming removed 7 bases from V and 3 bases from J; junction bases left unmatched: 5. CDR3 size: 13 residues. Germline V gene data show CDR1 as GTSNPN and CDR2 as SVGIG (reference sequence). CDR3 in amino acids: CALDRDNNQPQHF. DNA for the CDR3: TGTGCCTTGGACAGGGATAACAATCAGCCCCAGCATTTT.

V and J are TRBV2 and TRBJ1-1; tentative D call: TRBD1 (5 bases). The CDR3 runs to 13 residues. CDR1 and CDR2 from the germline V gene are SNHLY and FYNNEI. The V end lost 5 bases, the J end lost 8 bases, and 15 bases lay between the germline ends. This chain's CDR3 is CASSLGAGGEAFF. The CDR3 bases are TGTGCCAGCAGTTTAGGCGCGGGGGGAGAAGCTTTCTTT.

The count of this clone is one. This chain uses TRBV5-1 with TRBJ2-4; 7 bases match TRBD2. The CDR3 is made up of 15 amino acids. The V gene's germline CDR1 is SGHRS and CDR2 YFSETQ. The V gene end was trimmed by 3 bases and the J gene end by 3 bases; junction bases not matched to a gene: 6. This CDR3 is CASSWGPGGKNIQYF. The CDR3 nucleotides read TGCGCCAGCAGCTGGGGACCGGGGGGCAAAAACATTCAGTACTTC.